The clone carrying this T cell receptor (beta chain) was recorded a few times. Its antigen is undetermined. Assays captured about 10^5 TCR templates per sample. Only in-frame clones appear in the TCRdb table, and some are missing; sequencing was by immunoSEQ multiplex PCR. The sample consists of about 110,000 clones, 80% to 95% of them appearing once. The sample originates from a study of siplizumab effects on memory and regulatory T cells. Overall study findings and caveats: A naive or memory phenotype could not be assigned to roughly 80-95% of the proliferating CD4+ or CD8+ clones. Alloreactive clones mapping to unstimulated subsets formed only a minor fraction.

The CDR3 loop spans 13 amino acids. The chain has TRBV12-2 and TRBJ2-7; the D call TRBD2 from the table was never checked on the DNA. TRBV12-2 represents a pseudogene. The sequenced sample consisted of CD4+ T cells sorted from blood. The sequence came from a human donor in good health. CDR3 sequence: CASRFRSPYEQYF. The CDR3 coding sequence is TGTGCAAGTCGCTTCCGGTCACCCTACGAGCAGTACTTC.